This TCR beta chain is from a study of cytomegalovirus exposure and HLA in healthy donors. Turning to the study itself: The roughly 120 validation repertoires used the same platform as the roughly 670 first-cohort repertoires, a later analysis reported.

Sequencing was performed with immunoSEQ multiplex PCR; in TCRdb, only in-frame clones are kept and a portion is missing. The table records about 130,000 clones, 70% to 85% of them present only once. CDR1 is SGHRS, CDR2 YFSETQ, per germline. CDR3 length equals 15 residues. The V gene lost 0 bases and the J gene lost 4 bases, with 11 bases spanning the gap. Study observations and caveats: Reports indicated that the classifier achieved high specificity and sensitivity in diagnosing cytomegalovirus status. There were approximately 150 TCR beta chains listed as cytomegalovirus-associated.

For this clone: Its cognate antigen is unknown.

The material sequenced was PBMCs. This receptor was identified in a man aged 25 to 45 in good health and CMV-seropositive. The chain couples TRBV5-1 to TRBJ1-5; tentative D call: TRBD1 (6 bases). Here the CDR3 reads CASSLGGLGNQPQHF. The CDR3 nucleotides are TGCGCCAGCAGCTTGGGGGGGCTTGGGAATCAGCCCCAGCATTTT.